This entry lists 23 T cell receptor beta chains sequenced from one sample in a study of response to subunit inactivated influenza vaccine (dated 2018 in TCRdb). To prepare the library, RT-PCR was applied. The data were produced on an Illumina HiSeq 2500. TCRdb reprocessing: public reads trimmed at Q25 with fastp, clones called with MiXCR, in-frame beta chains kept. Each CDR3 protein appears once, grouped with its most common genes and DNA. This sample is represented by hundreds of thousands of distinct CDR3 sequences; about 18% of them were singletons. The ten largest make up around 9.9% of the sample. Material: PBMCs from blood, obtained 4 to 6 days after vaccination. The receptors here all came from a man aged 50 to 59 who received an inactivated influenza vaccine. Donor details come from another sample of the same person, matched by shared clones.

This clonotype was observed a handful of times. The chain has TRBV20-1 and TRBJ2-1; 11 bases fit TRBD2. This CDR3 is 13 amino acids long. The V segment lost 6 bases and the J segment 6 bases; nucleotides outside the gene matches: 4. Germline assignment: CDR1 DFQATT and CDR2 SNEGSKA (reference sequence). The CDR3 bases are TGCAGTGCCAGTAGCGGGGGGGCCAATGAGCAGTTCTTC. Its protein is CSASSGGANEQFF.

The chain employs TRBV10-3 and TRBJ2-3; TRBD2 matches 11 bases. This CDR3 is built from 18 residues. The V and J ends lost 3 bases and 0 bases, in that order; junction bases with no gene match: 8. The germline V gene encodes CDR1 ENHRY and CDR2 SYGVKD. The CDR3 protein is CAISDGTSGGGSTDTQYF. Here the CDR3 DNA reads TGTGCCATCAGTGACGGGACTAGCGGTGGAGGTAGCACAGATACGCAGTATTTT.

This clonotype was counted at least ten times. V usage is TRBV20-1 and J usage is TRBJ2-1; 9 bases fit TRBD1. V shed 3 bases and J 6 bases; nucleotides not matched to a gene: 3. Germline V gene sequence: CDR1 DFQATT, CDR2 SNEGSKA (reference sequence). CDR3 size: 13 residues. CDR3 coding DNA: TGCAGTGCTAGGGGGACAGGGTTCAATGAGCAGTTCTTC. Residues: CSARGTGFNEQFF.

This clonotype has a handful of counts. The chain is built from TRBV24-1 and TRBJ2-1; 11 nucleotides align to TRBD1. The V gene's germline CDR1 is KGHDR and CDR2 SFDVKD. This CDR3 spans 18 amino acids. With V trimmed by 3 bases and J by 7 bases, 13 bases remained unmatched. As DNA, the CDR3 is TGTGCCACCAGTGATGCCGGCTTAGGGGACAGGGGGGTGAATGAGCAGTTCTTC. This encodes CATSDAGLGDRGVNEQFF.

The CDR3 DNA follows: TGCGCCAGCAGCTTGTATACGGCTAACTACAATGAGCAGTTCTTC. This translates into CASSLYTANYNEQFF. The V call is TRBV5-1, the J call TRBJ2-1; D is ambiguous. There are 15 residues in the CDR3. V shed 1 base and J shed 3 bases, with 11 bases lying between them. CDR1 and CDR2 (germline): SGHRS, YFSETQ.

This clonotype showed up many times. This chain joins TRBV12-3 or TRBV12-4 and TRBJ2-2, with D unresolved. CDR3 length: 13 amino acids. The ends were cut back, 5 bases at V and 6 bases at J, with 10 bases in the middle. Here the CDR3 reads CASSPTWAGELFF. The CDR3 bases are TGTGCCAGCAGTCCAACCTGGGCCGGGGAGCTGTTTTTT.

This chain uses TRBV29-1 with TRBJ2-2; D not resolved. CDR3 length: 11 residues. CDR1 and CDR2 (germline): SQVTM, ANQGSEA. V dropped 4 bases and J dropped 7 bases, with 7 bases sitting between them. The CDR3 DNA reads TGCAGCGTTGCTTCCCGCGGGGAGCTGTTTTTT. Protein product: CSVASRGELFF.

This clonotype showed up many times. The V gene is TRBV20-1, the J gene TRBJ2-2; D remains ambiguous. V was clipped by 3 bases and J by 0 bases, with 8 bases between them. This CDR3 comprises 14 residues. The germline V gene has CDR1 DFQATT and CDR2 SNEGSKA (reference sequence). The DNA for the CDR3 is TGCAGTGCTAGCGTACAGACGAACACCGGGGAGCTGTTTTTT. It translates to CSASVQTNTGELFF.

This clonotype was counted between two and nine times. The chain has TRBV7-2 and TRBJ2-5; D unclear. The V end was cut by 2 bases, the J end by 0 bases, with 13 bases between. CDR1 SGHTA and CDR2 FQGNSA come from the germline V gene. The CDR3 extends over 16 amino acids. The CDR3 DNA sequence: TGTGCCAGCAGCTTAATTTACGGGCCAGACCAAGAGACCCAGTACTTC. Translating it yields CASSLIYGPDQETQYF.

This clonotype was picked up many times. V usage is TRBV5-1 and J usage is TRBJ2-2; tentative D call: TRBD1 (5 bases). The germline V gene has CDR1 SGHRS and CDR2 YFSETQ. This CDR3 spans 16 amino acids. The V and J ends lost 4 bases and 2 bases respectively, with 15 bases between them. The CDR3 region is CASSLGSGPNTGELFF. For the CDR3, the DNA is TGCGCCAGCAGCCTGGGATCAGGGCCTAACACCGGGGAGCTGTTTTTT.

The CDR3 nucleotides are TGTGCCAGCAGTTTCCCCTCAGCAAACGAGCAGTACTTC. Its translation is CASSFPSANEQYF. The V gene is TRBV28, the J gene TRBJ2-7; D not certain. Germline V gives CDR1 MDHEN, CDR2 SYDVKM. Trimming took off 3 bases at V and 5 bases at J, with 11 bases between the two ends. The CDR3 is made up of 13 amino acids.

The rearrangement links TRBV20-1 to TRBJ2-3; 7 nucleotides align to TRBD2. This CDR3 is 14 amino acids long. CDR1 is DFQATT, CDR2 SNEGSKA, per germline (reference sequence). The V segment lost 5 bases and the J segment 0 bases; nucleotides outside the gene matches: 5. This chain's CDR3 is CSAQWGGSTDTQYF. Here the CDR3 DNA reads TGCAGTGCTCAGTGGGGGGGGAGCACAGATACGCAGTATTTT.

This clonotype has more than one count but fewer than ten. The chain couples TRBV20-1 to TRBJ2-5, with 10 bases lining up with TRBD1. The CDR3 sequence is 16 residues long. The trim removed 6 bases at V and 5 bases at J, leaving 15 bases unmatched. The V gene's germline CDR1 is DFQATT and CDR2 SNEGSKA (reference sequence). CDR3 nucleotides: TGCAGTGCAACCCCGGGACAGGGGTTATTTTGGGAGACCCAGTACTTC. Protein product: CSATPGQGLFWETQYF.

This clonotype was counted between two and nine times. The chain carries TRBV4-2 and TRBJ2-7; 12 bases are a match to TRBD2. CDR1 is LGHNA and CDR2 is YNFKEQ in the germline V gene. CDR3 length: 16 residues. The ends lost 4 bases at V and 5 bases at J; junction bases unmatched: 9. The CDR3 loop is CASSPRRTSGADEQYF. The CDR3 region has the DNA TGTGCCAGCAGCCCTCGCAGGACTAGCGGGGCCGACGAGCAGTACTTC.

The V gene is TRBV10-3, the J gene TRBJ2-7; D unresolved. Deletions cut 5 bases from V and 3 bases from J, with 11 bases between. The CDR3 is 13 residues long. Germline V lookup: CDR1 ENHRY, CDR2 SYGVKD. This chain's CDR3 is CAISPRQVYEQYF. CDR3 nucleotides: TGTGCCATCAGTCCCCGTCAAGTCTACGAGCAGTACTTC.

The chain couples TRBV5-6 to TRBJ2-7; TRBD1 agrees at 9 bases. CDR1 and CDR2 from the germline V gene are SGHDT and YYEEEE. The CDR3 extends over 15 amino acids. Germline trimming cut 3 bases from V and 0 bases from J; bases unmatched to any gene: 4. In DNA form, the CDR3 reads TGTGCCAGCAGCTACAGGGGGCGTAGCTCCTACGAGCAGTACTTC. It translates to CASSYRGRSSYEQYF.

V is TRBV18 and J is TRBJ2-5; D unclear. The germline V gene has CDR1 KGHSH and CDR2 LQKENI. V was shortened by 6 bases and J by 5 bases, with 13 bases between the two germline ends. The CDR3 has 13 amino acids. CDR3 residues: CASSRTARETQYF. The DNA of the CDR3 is TGTGCCAGCTCCCGGACCGCGCGGGAGACCCAGTACTTC.

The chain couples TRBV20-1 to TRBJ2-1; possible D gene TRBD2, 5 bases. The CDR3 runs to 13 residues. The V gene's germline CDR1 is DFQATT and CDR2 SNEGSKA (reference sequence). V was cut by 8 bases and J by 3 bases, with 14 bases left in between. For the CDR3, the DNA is TGCAGTCTCCGACTACTTAACTACAATGAGCAGTTCTTC. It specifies CSLRLLNYNEQFF.

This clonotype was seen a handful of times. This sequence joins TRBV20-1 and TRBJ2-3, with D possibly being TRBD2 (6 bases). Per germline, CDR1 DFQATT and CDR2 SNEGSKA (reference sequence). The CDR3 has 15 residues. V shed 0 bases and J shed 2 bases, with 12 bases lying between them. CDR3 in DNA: TGCAGTGCTAGAGATAGGAGGGTTTTCACAGATACGCAGTATTTT. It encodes CSARDRRVFTDTQYF.

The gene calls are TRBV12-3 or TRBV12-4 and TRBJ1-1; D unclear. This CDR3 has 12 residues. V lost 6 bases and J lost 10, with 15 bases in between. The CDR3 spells CASSPKIAGAFF. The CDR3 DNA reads TGTGCCAGCAGCCCAAAAATCGCGGGAGCTTTCTTT.

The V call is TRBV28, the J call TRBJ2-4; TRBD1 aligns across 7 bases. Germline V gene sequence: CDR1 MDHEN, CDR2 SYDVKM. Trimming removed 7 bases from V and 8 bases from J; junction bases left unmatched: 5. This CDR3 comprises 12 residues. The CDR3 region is CASTDRADIQYF. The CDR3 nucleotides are TGTGCCAGCACCGACAGGGCCGACATTCAGTACTTC. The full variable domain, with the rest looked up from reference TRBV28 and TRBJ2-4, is DVKVTQSSRYLVKRTGEKVFLECVQDMDHENMFWYRQDPGLGLRLIYFSYDVKMKEKGDIPEGYSVSREKKERFSLILESASTNQTSMYLCASTDRADIQYFGAGTRLSVL.

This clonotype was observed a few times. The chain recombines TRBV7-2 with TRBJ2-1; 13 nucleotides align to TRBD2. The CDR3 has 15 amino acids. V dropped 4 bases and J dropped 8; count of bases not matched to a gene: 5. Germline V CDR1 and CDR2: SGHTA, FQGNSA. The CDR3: CASSYGTSGNHEQFF. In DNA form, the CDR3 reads TGTGCCAGCAGCTACGGGACTAGCGGGAATCATGAGCAGTTCTTC.

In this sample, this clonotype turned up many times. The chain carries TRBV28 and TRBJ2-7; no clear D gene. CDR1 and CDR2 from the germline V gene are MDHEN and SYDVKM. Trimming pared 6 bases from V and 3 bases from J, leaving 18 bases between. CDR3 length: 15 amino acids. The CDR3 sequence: CASSNVGRWNYEQYF. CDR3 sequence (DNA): TGTGCCAGCAGCAATGTGGGTCGCTGGAACTACGAGCAGTACTTC.